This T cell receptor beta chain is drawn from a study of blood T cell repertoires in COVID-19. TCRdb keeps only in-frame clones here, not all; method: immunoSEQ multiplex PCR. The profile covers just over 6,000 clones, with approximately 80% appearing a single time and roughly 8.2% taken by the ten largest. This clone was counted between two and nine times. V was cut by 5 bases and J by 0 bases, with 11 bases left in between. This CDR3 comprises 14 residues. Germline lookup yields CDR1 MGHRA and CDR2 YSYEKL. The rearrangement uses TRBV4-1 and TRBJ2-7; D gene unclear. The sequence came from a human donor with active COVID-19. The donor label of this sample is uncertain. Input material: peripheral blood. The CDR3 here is CASSAHRSSYEQYF. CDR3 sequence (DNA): TGCGCCAGCAGCGCACACCGAAGCTCCTACGAGCAGTACTTC.